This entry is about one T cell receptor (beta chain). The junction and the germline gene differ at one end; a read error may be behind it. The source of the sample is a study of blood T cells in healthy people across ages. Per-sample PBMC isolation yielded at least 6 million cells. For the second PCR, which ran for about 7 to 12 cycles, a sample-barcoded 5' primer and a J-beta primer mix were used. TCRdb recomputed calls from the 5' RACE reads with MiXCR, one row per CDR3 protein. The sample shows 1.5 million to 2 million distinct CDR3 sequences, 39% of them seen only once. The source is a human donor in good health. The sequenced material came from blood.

CDR3 residues: CASSLMIGAGRSNEHFF. CDR3 sequence (DNA): TGTGCCAGCAGCTTGATGATCGGCGCGGGCAGATCCAATGAGCATTTCTTC. The chain recombines TRBV5-8 with TRBJ2-1; D possibly corresponds to TRBD2 (5 bases). This CDR3 has 17 amino acids. CDR1 is SGHTS and CDR2 is YDEGEE in the germline V gene.